This entry features one T cell receptor beta chain sequence. Its target is unknown. The data stem from a study of T-cell memory formation after mild COVID-19. About the research overall: In these data, TCR clusters were largely donor specific.

From the 5' RACE reads, TCRdb called clonotypes with MiXCR, one entry per CDR3 protein. The sample has fewer than 50,000 distinct CDR3 sequences, around 10% seen once. Points from the study as a whole: Memory cells collected pre-infection included some clones that later responded, suggesting cross-reactive memory joined. CD4/CD8 balance characterized clones contracting day 15 to 85, and CD4+ skew characterized later expanders.

The V and J ends lost 1 base and 4 bases respectively, with 10 bases between them. Germline-derived CDR1 and CDR2 are SGHTA and FQGNSA. The CDR3 runs to 14 residues. Sequencing used PBMCs or a T cell subset sorted from them (not recorded which). This clonotype originated in a man aged 18 to 29 who had mild COVID-19 (a few samples of this study predate the infection). Cell type and time point are not known. The rearrangement joins TRBV7-2 to TRBJ1-2; D call uncertain. The CDR3 coding sequence is TGTGCCAGCAGCTTAGTTCCCAGACGCTATGGCTACACCTTC. It encodes CASSLVPRRYGYTF.